Detailed here is one T cell receptor (beta chain). Its specificity is not known. The sample is drawn from a study of T cells in localized non-small cell lung cancer. Regarding the study as a whole: Higher T cell density in the blood was associated with longer overall survival, whereas higher adjacent-lung clonality associated with shorter survival. Median around 54 top-100 tumor clones were shared with paired adjacent lung. Peak T cell clonality was found in uninvolved adjacent lung, exceeding tumor.

Per germline, CDR1 MNHEY and CDR2 SVGAGI. Trimming pared 3 bases from V and 4 bases from J, leaving 10 bases between. This CDR3 contains 15 residues. The repertoire was sequenced with immunoSEQ multiplex PCR; TCRdb's copy has only in-frame clones and lacks some. The table has about 72,000 clones, about 81% seen once; the top ten hold roughly 1.4%. Sequences were derived from peripheral blood, sampled before any cancer treatment. V gene TRBV6-5 combines with J gene TRBJ1-6; D not resolved. The receptor's source is a female donor older than 55 with stage I lung adenocarcinoma. The CDR3, as DNA: TGTGCCAGCAGTTATGGCCGGTCGTATAATTCACCCCTCCACTTT. Protein: CASSYGRSYNSPLHF.